This entry lists 5 T cell receptor beta chains sequenced from one sample in a study of blood T cell repertoires in COVID-19. Clones were sequenced by immunoSEQ multiplex PCR, and TCRdb holds only the in-frame ones, with some missing. The sample comprises about 76,000 clones, 87% of which are singletons, and 6.5% to 9.5% rests with the top ten. The source material was peripheral blood. The receptor set was obtained from a man aged 25 to 40 with acute or convalescent COVID-19.

V gene TRBV30 combines with J gene TRBJ2-5; D may be TRBD2 (7 bases). This CDR3 region has 14 residues. CDR1 is GTSNPN, CDR2 SVGIG, per germline (reference sequence). The V end lost 5 bases, the J end lost 5 bases, and 18 bases lay between the germline ends. CDR3 bases: TGTGCCTGGGCTCGGGGGGCCTCGTGGGAGACCCAGTACTTC. Amino acid sequence: CAWARGASWETQYF.

This rearrangement joins TRBV3-1 (or the pseudogene TRBV3-2) to TRBJ2-7; a possible D gene is TRBD1 (6 bases). V lost 2 bases, J lost 0 bases, and 14 bases lay in between. The CDR3 is 16 amino acids. The germline V gene encodes CDR1 LGHDT and CDR2 YNNKEL (reference sequence). The DNA of the CDR3 is TGTGCCAGCAGCCAAAATCTTGGACAGAGCTCCTACGAGCAGTACTTC. It is translated as CASSQNLGQSSYEQYF.

This clone appeared a single time. The rearrangement links TRBV5-3 to TRBJ2-1, with D maybe TRBD2 (6 bases). TRBV5-3 is recorded as an ORF, its role being uncertain. This CDR3 spans 13 amino acids. Trimming removed 3 bases from V and 6 bases from J, with 10 bases in between. The CDR3 bases are TGTGCCAGAAGCTACGGGAGCCCCAATGAGCAGTTCTTC. Protein: CARSYGSPNEQFF.

The V and J genes are TRBV24-1 and TRBJ2-1, with TRBD2 matching over 7 bases. V lost 0 bases and J lost 3; bases outside the gene matches: 1. The V gene's germline CDR1 is KGHDR and CDR2 SFDVKD. CDR3 size: 15 residues. The chain's CDR3 is CATSDLSSGYNEQFF. The CDR3 DNA sequence: TGTGCCACCAGTGATTTGTCTAGCGGCTACAATGAGCAGTTCTTC.

The chain recombines TRBV28 with TRBJ2-7; D gene ambiguous. The V gene lost 3 bases and the J gene lost 5 bases, with 8 bases spanning the gap. Per the germline V gene, CDR1 is MDHEN and CDR2 is SYDVKM. The CDR3 spans 12 residues. CDR3 amino acids: CASSFDGHEQYF. CDR3 in DNA: TGTGCCAGCAGTTTCGATGGCCACGAGCAGTACTTC.